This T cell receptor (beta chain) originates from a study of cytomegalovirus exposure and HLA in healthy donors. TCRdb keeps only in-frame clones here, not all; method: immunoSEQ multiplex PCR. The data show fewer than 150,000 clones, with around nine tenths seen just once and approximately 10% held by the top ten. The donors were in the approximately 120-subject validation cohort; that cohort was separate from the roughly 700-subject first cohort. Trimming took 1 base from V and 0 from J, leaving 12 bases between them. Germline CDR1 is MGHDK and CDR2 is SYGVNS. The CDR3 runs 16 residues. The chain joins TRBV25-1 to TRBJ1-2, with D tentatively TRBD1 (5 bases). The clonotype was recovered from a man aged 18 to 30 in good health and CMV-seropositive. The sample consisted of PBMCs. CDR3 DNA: TGTGCCAGCAGTGAATTAGGGGCCCAGACTAACTATGGCTACACCTTC. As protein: CASSELGAQTNYGYTF.